The clone carrying this T cell receptor (beta chain) came up once. Antigen specificity is unknown. This sample is drawn from a study of CD8 T cells in ankylosing spondylitis. Study observations and caveats: Disease-associated clones were CD8+ and fairly uncommon in peripheral blood. Reportedly, matched ankylosing spondylitis synovial fluid was significantly enriched for disease-linked clones.

Each CDR3 protein is one row after TCRdb ran MiXCR on the 5' RACE reads. The profile shows approximately 250,000 distinct CDR3 sequences, roughly 32% of them singletons. Sequencing was performed on blood, either unsorted or a sorted T cell fraction (not recorded which). The TCR originated in a male donor with ankylosing spondylitis or in good health (not recorded which).

The CDR3 loop reads CASSLDKGSQYF. The CDR3 nucleotides are TGTGCCAGCAGTTTAGATAAGGGTTCCCAGTACTTC. This rearrangement joins TRBV12-3 or TRBV12-4 to TRBJ2-5; D uncertain. V was shortened by 1 base and J by 9 bases, with 9 bases between the two germline ends. The CDR3 extends over 12 amino acids.